The entry below gives a single T cell receptor beta chain sequence along with its context. Antigen: not known. Treatment of the sample: roughly 19 received Ad26.COV2.S at low or high dose, single or two shots; about 5 received placebo; per-sample allocation not given. Samples were taken on day 63 after the first vaccine or placebo injection. Immunization relied on an Ad26 vector, which expressed Wuhan-strain SARS-CoV-2 spike. The protocol was immunoSEQ multiplex PCR, while the TCRdb copy is restricted to in-frame clones and leaves out a portion. The repertoire holds more than 250,000 clones, with 80% to 90% as singletons. The sample belongs to a study of Ad26.COV2.S vaccination and SARS-CoV-2 variants. For the study at large: Ad26.COV2.S shots went into the muscle once or twice, 56 days apart.

The CDR3 sequence is 15 residues long. The germline V gene encodes CDR1 SGHRS and CDR2 YFSETQ. Trimming cost V 2 bases and J 6 bases, with 17 bases left between them. Overall study findings and caveats: After vaccination, substantial breadth of spike-specific CD8+ and CD4+ responses was reported.

The receptor's source is a person between 18 and 59 years old who received the Ad26.COV2.S COVID-19 vaccine or a placebo. The chain links TRBV5-1 to TRBJ1-2; D possibly corresponds to TRBD1 (5 bases). Source: peripheral blood, taken in a trial of Ad26.COV2.S vaccine versus placebo. The CDR3 region has the DNA TGCGCCAGCAGCTTTTCCGGGACGGCCTCAGATGGCTACACCTTC. Encoded protein: CASSFSGTASDGYTF. Supplemented by reference TRBV5-1 and TRBJ1-2, the full variable domain reads KAGVTQTPRYLIKTRGQQVTLSCSPISGHRSVSWYQQTPGQGLQFLFEYFSETQRNKGNFPGRFSGRQFSNSRSEMNVSTLELGDSALYLCASSFSGTASDGYTFGSGTRLTVV.